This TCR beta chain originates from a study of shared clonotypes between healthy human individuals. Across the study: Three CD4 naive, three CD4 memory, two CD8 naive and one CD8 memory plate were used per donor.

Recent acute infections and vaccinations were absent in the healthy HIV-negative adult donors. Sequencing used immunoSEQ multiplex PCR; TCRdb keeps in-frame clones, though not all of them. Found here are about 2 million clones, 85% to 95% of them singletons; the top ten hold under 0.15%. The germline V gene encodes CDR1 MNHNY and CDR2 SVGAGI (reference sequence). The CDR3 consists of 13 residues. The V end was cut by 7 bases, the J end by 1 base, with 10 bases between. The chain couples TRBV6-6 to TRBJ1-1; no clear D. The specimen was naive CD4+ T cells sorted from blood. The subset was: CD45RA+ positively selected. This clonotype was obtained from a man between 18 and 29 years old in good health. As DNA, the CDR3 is TGTGCCAGCAACCCCTTGAAGAACACTGAAGCTTTCTTT. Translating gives CASNPLKNTEAFF.